Below, 29 T cell receptor beta chains from the same sample are listed, as sequenced in a study of T cell responses to AZD1222 COVID-19 vaccine. TCRdb's copy holds only in-frame clones and misses some; the assay was immunoSEQ multiplex PCR. The table records approximately 140,000 clones, 80% to 90% of them present only once. Source: peripheral blood, taken on day 0 of AZD1222 vaccination. Source of these receptors: an adult in good health.

The J gene is TRBJ2-7, the V gene TRBV19; D call uncertain. This CDR3 has 14 residues. Germline CDR1 is LNHDA and CDR2 is SQIVND (reference sequence). V lost 6 bases, J lost 0 bases, and 12 bases lay in between. The CDR3 is CASSNGISSYEQYF. The DNA of the CDR3 is TGTGCCAGTAGCAACGGAATAAGCTCCTACGAGCAGTACTTC.

V and J are TRBV9 and TRBJ1-3; the D is unclear. The CDR3 is 15 amino acids. The V end was cut by 0 bases, the J end by 0 bases, with 7 bases between. Germline V CDR1 and CDR2: SGDLS, YYNGEE. This CDR3 is CASSVAASSGNTIYF. The CDR3, as DNA: TGTGCCAGCAGCGTAGCGGCCAGCTCTGGAAACACCATATATTTT.

This clone was seen a handful of times. This rearrangement joins TRBV6-5 to TRBJ2-7, with 8 bases matching TRBD1. From germline, CDR1 is MNHEY and CDR2 SVGAGI. V lost 6 bases and J lost 3; bases outside the gene matches: 4. The CDR3 extends over 13 amino acids. CDR3 residues: CASRGTGFYEQYF. CDR3 DNA sequence: TGTGCCAGCAGGGGGACAGGTTTCTACGAGCAGTACTTC.

The chain uses TRBV4-3 and TRBJ2-7, with D unclear. Trimming pared 0 bases from V and 0 bases from J, leaving 6 bases between. CDR3 length equals 14 residues. CDR1 is LGHNA and CDR2 is YSLEER in the germline V gene. CDR3: CASSQEWGSYEQYF. The CDR3, as DNA: TGCGCCAGCAGCCAAGAGTGGGGCTCCTACGAGCAGTACTTC.

V usage is TRBV30 and J usage is TRBJ2-2; weak D call: TRBD2 (5 bases). Trimming left V 0 bases short and J 3 bases short, with 5 bases between. Germline CDR1 and CDR2: GTSNPN and SVGIG (reference sequence). The length of the CDR3 is 13 residues. CDR3 nucleotide sequence: TGTGCCTGGAGTGTGGACTACACCGGGGAGCTGTTTTTT. Translation: CAWSVDYTGELFF.

The chain carries TRBV9 and TRBJ2-3; D unresolved. This CDR3 contains 13 residues. Germline CDR1 and CDR2: SGDLS and YYNGEE. Trimming took 0 bases from V and 5 from J, leaving 7 bases between them. CDR3 nucleotide sequence: TGTGCCAGCAGCGTAGAGTCCGGAGATACGCAGTATTTT. As protein: CASSVESGDTQYF.

This chain links TRBV20-1 with TRBJ2-1; D not certain. Deletions cut 5 bases from V and 14 bases from J, with 16 bases between. There are 11 residues in the CDR3. Germline V gene lookup returns CDR1 DFQATT and CDR2 SNEGSKA (reference sequence). In nucleotides, the CDR3 is TGCAGTGCTGAGAACCCTTACGAGGAGTTCTTC. Encoded protein: CSAENPYEEFF.

The rearrangement joins TRBV2 to TRBJ1-4; TRBD1 is a possible D gene (5 bases). With 9 bases removed from V and 6 bases from J, the gap between germline ends came to 14 bases. The CDR3 has 13 residues. The germline V gene has CDR1 SNHLY and CDR2 FYNNEI. CDR3 bases: TGTGCCAGGGGGGGGGTTTCCGATGAAAAACTGTTTTTT. Translated, it gives CARGGVSDEKLFF.

This clone has just a few counts. The rearrangement joins TRBV30 to TRBJ2-5; 8 nucleotides line up with TRBD2. The trim removed 2 bases at V and 5 bases at J, leaving 13 bases unmatched. Per germline, CDR1 GTSNPN and CDR2 SVGIG (reference sequence). The CDR3 is made up of 16 amino acids. The CDR3 here is CAWSSHSGTRGETQYF. DNA for the CDR3: TGTGCCTGGAGTTCGCATAGCGGGACTCGGGGGGAGACCCAGTACTTC.

This sequence joins TRBV6-5 and TRBJ1-2; weak D call: TRBD1 (5 bases). The ends were cut back, 7 bases at V and 6 bases at J, with 12 bases in the middle. CDR3 length equals 12 residues. Germline CDR1 and CDR2: MNHEY and SVGAGI. CDR3 coding DNA: TGTGCCAGCAATATTGGGACGCATGGCTACACCTTC. As protein: CASNIGTHGYTF.

This clone was seen once. The chain couples TRBV29-1 to TRBJ1-1, with 7 bases lining up with TRBD1. This CDR3 spans 14 amino acids. Per germline, CDR1 SQVTM and CDR2 ANQGSEA. The V gene end was trimmed by 7 bases and the J gene end by 1 base; junction bases not matched to a gene: 9. The CDR3 sequence is CSAGQVVGNTEAFF. The CDR3 DNA reads TGCAGCGCTGGACAGGTAGTGGGGAACACTGAAGCTTTCTTT.

The chain links TRBV27 to TRBJ1-2; D is uncertain. V was shortened by 7 bases and J by 1 base, with 19 bases between the two germline ends. The CDR3 runs to 16 residues. The germline V gene has CDR1 MNHEY and CDR2 SMNVEV (reference sequence). CDR3 DNA: TGTGCCAGCATCTTAAGGGTGGCAGCAAGTAACTATGGCTACACCTTC. Amino acid sequence: CASILRVAASNYGYTF.

This clone was detected once. The chain uses TRBV29-1 and TRBJ2-6; D unclear. This CDR3 is built from 14 residues. CDR1 and CDR2 (germline): SQVTM, ANQGSEA. The germline V and J ends were trimmed by 4 bases and 2 bases, with 9 bases remaining between them. CDR3 bases: TGCAGCGTTGGGGGTCAAACTGGGGCCAACGTCCTGACTTTC. Amino acid sequence: CSVGGQTGANVLTF.

The chain combines TRBV10-3 with TRBJ2-7; D is undetermined. V was clipped by 3 bases and J by 3 bases, with 3 bases between them. The CDR3 runs 11 residues. Germline CDR1 is ENHRY and CDR2 is SYGVKD. The CDR3 DNA reads as TGTGCCATCAGTGACAACTACGAGCAGTACTTC. This encodes CAISDNYEQYF.

This chain joins TRBV27 and TRBJ2-7; tentatively, D is TRBD2 (5 bases). Trimming pared 5 bases from V and 2 bases from J, leaving 19 bases between. Germline V gives CDR1 MNHEY, CDR2 SMNVEV (reference sequence). CDR3 length: 16 residues. For the CDR3, the DNA is TGTGCCAGCAGTCCGGGGAGCGGCGAAGTAACCTACGAGCAGTACTTC. Its protein product is CASSPGSGEVTYEQYF.

This sequence joins TRBV4-2 and TRBJ2-7, with 7 bases fitting TRBD2. Per germline, CDR1 LGHNA and CDR2 YNFKEQ. J was trimmed by 0 bases and V by 1 base; bases with no gene match: 3. This CDR3 spans 15 amino acids. The CDR3 spells CASSQAASGSYEQYF. DNA for the CDR3: TGTGCCAGCAGCCAAGCGGCTAGCGGCTCCTACGAGCAGTACTTC.

V and J are TRBV6-5 and TRBJ1-1; D possibly corresponds to TRBD1 (5 bases). The CDR3 length is 15 residues. The germline V gene encodes CDR1 MNHEY and CDR2 SVGAGI. Trimming shortened V by 6 bases and J by 7 bases, and 21 bases separated the two germline ends. CDR3 sequence (DNA): TGTGCCAGCAGCTTCCTTCTGTGGGGGGGAGGTGAAGCTTTCTTT. Translated: CASSFLLWGGGEAFF.

The V call is TRBV5-1, the J call TRBJ1-2; D not resolved. Deletions cut 0 bases from V and 1 base from J, with 19 bases between. The CDR3 extends over 18 amino acids. From germline, CDR1 is SGHRS and CDR2 YFSETQ. The CDR3 reads CASSLGWQPATLNYGYTF. The CDR3 bases are TGCGCCAGCAGCTTGGGGTGGCAGCCCGCCACTCTTAACTATGGCTACACCTTC.

The V call is TRBV20-1, the J call TRBJ1-2; D gene unclear. The germline V gene has CDR1 DFQATT and CDR2 SNEGSKA (reference sequence). The ends were cut back, 3 bases at V and 1 base at J, with 6 bases in the middle. This CDR3 has 12 amino acids. The CDR3: CSASNINYGYTF. In DNA form, the CDR3 reads TGCAGTGCTAGTAATATTAACTATGGCTACACCTTC.

Points on this clone: Relative to the germline gene, one junction end is altered; a read error may explain this. The chain combines TRBV7-9 with TRBJ1-1, with D unclear. Germline CDR1 and CDR2: SEHNR and FQNEAQ (reference sequence). The CDR3 consists of 12 residues. The chain's CDR3 is CASSFAGNPILF. In DNA form, the CDR3 reads TGTGCCAGCAGCTTTGCGGGAAATCCGATCCTTTTT.

This chain connects TRBV7-2 to TRBJ2-7; TRBD2 matches at 11 bases. Germline CDR1 SGHTA, CDR2 FQGNSA. CDR3 length: 17 residues. V shed 3 bases and J 0 bases; nucleotides not matched to a gene: 7. The CDR3 loop is CASSLGLADLSSYEQYF. CDR3 bases: TGTGCCAGCAGCTTGGGACTAGCGGACCTGAGCTCCTACGAGCAGTACTTC.

The chain couples TRBV4-2 to TRBJ1-2; D is unclear. The CDR3 totals 16 residues. The V end lost 0 bases, the J end lost 5 bases, and 16 bases lay between the germline ends. Germline CDR1 is LGHNA and CDR2 is YNFKEQ. The CDR3 bases are TGTGCCAGCAGCCAAGATCCCAGGCCGCGAGGGTATGGCTACACCTTC. Translated: CASSQDPRPRGYGYTF.

The rearrangement joins TRBV5-5 to TRBJ1-3; no firm D call. V lost 0 bases, J lost 4 bases, and 11 bases lay in between. The CDR3 extends over 15 amino acids. Germline V gene lookup returns CDR1 SGHKS and CDR2 YYEKEE (reference sequence). The CDR3 region has the DNA TGTGCCAGCAGCTTGGGAGCAGGTTTAGGAAACACCATATATTTT. Protein: CASSLGAGLGNTIYF.

The genes are TRBV3-1 (or the pseudogene TRBV3-2) and TRBJ1-1; tentative D call: TRBD1 (6 bases). Germline V lookup: CDR1 LGHDT, CDR2 YNNKEL (reference sequence). CDR3 length: 12 amino acids. V lost 2 bases and J 8 bases, leaving 9 bases between the germline ends. This chain's CDR3 is CASSQWGAEAFF. For the CDR3, the DNA is TGTGCCAGCAGCCAATGGGGGGCAGAAGCTTTCTTT.

The rearrangement links TRBV5-6 to TRBJ2-3; a weak D match, TRBD2 (7 bases). Per the germline V gene, CDR1 is SGHDT and CDR2 is YYEEEE. Trimming left V 0 bases short and J 5 bases short, with 22 bases between. This CDR3 contains 18 residues. The CDR3: CASSLALAETRGGDTQYF. The CDR3 nucleotides are TGTGCCAGCAGCTTGGCCTTAGCCGAAACTAGGGGGGGAGATACGCAGTATTTT.

A single count supports this clone. The chain joins TRBV25-1 to TRBJ2-1, with TRBD1 matching over 12 bases. Looked up from germline, CDR1 is MGHDK and CDR2 is SYGVNS. This CDR3 contains 17 residues. V lost 4 bases and J lost 9; bases outside the gene matches: 13. CDR3: CASSGDWGDRGLGEQFF. The DNA of the CDR3 is TGTGCCAGCAGTGGGGATTGGGGGGACAGGGGGCTCGGTGAGCAGTTCTTC.

The CDR3 protein is CASMGGDYGYTF. Written as DNA, the CDR3 is TGTGCCAGTATGGGGGGGGACTATGGCTACACCTTC. The J gene is TRBJ1-2, the V gene TRBV19, with D perhaps matching TRBD1 (5 bases). The CDR3 loop spans 12 amino acids. From germline, CDR1 is LNHDA and CDR2 SQIVND (reference sequence). V was shortened by 7 bases and J by 3 bases, with 9 bases between the two germline ends.

CDR3 protein: CASSQLTDRGGKETQYF. The CDR3, as DNA: TGTGCCAGCAGCCAGCTAACGGACAGGGGGGGGAAAGAGACCCAGTACTTC. The chain employs TRBV28 and TRBJ2-5, with 10 nucleotides matching TRBD1. V dropped 6 bases and J dropped 3; count of bases not matched to a gene: 13. The CDR3 runs to 17 residues. Germline lookup yields CDR1 MDHEN and CDR2 SYDVKM. The complete variable domain, with remaining parts taken from reference TRBV28 and TRBJ2-5, reads DVKVTQSSRYLVKRTGEKVFLECVQDMDHENMFWYRQDPGLGLRLIYFSYDVKMKEKGDIPEGYSVSREKKERFSLILESASTNQTSMYLCASSQLTDRGGKETQYFGPGTRLLVL.

With regard to this clone: A read error may account for a junction end that differs from germline. This chain uses TRBV7-9 with TRBJ2-7; D might be TRBD1 (5 bases). CDR3 length: 11 residues. In germline, CDR1 is SEHNR, CDR2 FQNEAQ (reference sequence). The DNA for the CDR3 is TGTGCCAGCAGCGAAGGGGCCCTAACGGACTTC. It translates to CASSEGALTDF.